The next 8 T cell receptor beta chains were all read from a single sample in a study of CD8 T cells in Susac syndrome. Reverse transcription of 0.5 to 1 ug RNA was performed with random hexamers. TCRdb re-derived calls from the immunoSEQ multiplex PCR reads in MiXCR, one entry per CDR3 protein. The table has under 200,000 distinct CDR3 sequences, 94% seen once; the top ten hold roughly 0.12%. The sequenced sample was CD4+ T cells from PBMCs. Receptors originate from a human donor with Susac syndrome.

The genes are TRBV15 and TRBJ1-5; 7 bases match TRBD1. The V gene end was trimmed by 2 bases and the J gene end by 5 bases; junction bases not matched to a gene: 12. The germline V gene encodes CDR1 LNHNV and CDR2 YYDKDF (reference sequence). The CDR3 is 17 amino acids. CDR3 amino acids: CATSRRFLQGGDQPQHF. CDR3 bases: TGTGCCACCAGCAGACGCTTCTTGCAGGGGGGGGATCAGCCCCAGCATTTT.

This chain uses TRBV7-3 with TRBJ2-7; either TRBD1 or TRBD2 may supply D (6 bases each). CDR1 and CDR2 (germline): SGHTA, FQGTGA. V lost 4 bases, J lost 0 bases, and 10 bases lay in between. The CDR3 has 14 residues. This CDR3 is CASSSAGHSYEQYF. In DNA form, the CDR3 reads TGTGCCAGCAGCTCGGCGGGACACTCCTACGAGCAGTACTTC.

Written as DNA, the CDR3 is TGTGCCAGCAGTCCCAACCCCACTGAAGCTTTCTTT. Translated, it gives CASSPNPTEAFF. The chain couples TRBV6-5 to TRBJ1-1; no clear D gene. The germline CDR1 and CDR2 sequences are MNHEY and SVGAGI. The V end lost 5 bases, the J end lost 4 bases, and 8 bases lay between the germline ends. The CDR3 runs to 12 residues.

V gene TRBV9 combines with J gene TRBJ1-4; D possibly corresponds to TRBD1 (5 bases). CDR3 length: 15 residues. Germline V gives CDR1 SGDLS, CDR2 YYNGEE. Trimming stripped 1 base from V and 5 bases from J, with 12 bases between. CDR3 loop: CASSVNTGGNEKLFF. The CDR3 DNA follows: TGTGCCAGCAGCGTAAATACGGGGGGGAATGAAAAACTGTTTTTT.

The CDR3 DNA reads TGTGCCAGCTCACCGGCGGGAGAGACCCAGTACTTC. As protein: CASSPAGETQYF. The V call is TRBV18, the J call TRBJ2-5; possibly TRBD2 for D (5 bases). Germline V gene lookup returns CDR1 KGHSH and CDR2 LQKENI. The V end lost 3 bases, the J end lost 4 bases, and 6 bases lay between the germline ends. This CDR3 is 12 amino acids long.

The J gene is TRBJ1-2, the V gene TRBV6-2 or TRBV6-3, with D maybe TRBD1 (5 bases). This CDR3 is built from 14 residues. The V end was cut by 6 bases, the J end by 5 bases, with 16 bases between. Per germline, CDR1 MNHEY and CDR2 SVGEGT. For the CDR3, the DNA is TGTGCCAGCAGCCCACAGGCCTTTGGATATGGCTACACCTTC. Translated: CASSPQAFGYGYTF.

This CDR3 is CASGLERGLAGQETQYF. For the CDR3, the DNA is TGTGCTAGTGGTTTGGAACGGGGACTAGCGGGGCAAGAGACCCAGTACTTC. The chain links TRBV12-5 to TRBJ2-5, with 13 bases that match TRBD2. This CDR3 contains 17 residues. Trimming cost V 1 base and J 2 bases; bases outside gene matches: 4. Germline CDR1 and CDR2: LGHNT and FRNRAP.

This chain links TRBV5-6 with TRBJ2-4; D perhaps matches TRBD2 (7 bases). Germline assignment: CDR1 SGHDT and CDR2 YYEEEE. The length of the CDR3 is 14 residues. V lost 2 bases to trimming and J lost 7 bases, with 13 bases between them. The CDR3 nucleotides are TGTGCCAGCAGCTTCCGGGGGGCAGGGAACATTCAGTACTTC. It encodes CASSFRGAGNIQYF. Using reference TRBV5-6 and TRBJ2-4 for the parts outside the CDR3, the full variable domain is DAGVTQSPTHLIKTRGQQVTLRCSPKSGHDTVSWYQQALGQGPQFIFQYYEEEERQRGNFPDRFSGHQFPNYSSELNVNALLLGDSALYLCASSFRGAGNIQYFGAGTRLSVL.